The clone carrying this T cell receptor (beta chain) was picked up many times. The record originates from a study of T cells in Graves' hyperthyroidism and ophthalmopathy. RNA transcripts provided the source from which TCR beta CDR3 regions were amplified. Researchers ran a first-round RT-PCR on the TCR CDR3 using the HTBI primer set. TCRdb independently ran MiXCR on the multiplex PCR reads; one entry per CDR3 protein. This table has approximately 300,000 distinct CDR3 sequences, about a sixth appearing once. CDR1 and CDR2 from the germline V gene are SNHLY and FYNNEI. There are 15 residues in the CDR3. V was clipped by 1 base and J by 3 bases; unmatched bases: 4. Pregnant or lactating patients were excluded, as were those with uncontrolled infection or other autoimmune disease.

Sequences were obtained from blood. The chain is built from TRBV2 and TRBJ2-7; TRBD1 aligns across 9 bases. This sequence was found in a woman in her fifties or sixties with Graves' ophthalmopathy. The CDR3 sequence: CASSEVGTGSYEQYF. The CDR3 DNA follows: TGTGCCAGCAGTGAAGTTGGGACAGGGAGCTACGAGCAGTACTTC.